These 16 T cell receptor beta chains originate from one sample sequenced in a study of control samples from healthy donors and cancer patients. The table came from immunoSEQ multiplex PCR; TCRdb's copy has only in-frame clones and leaves some out. The sample carries about 60,000 clones, about 96% recorded once. The sample comprised blood. These receptors came from a woman under 30 in good health.

The table lists this clone with a few counts. V is TRBV10-3 and J is TRBJ2-5; D assignment may be TRBD1 or TRBD2 (5 bases each). Germline V lookup: CDR1 ENHRY, CDR2 SYGVKD. The CDR3 consists of 13 residues. With 6 bases removed from V and 3 bases from J, the gap between germline ends came to 11 bases. CDR3 DNA: TGTGCCATCAGCAGGGACGAAAAAGAGACCCAGTACTTC. This gives the protein CAISRDEKETQYF.

The rearrangement joins TRBV28 to TRBJ2-1; possible D gene TRBD2, 5 bases. Trimming took off 7 bases at V and 4 bases at J, with 14 bases between the two ends. The CDR3 has 14 residues. The germline V gene has CDR1 MDHEN and CDR2 SYDVKM. The CDR3 protein is CASTPPGKYNEQFF. Here the CDR3 DNA reads TGTGCCAGCACCCCACCGGGGAAATACAATGAGCAGTTCTTC.

The chain couples TRBV6-2 or TRBV6-3 to TRBJ1-3; D unresolved. CDR3 size: 14 residues. CDR1 and CDR2 (germline): MNHEY, SVGEGT. Trimming removed 5 bases at V and 0 bases at J, with 8 bases between. The CDR3 reads CASSDQSSGNTIYF. The CDR3 region has the DNA TGTGCCAGCAGTGATCAGAGCTCTGGAAACACCATATATTTT.

This chain connects TRBV27 to TRBJ2-3; D is unresolved. The CDR3 contains 12 residues. Per germline, CDR1 MNHEY and CDR2 SMNVEV (reference sequence). Trimming took 5 bases from V and 4 from J, leaving 7 bases between them. DNA of the CDR3: TGTGCCAGCAGTGACCCCTCAGATACGCAGTATTTT. This codes for CASSDPSDTQYF.

The V call is TRBV7-9, the J call TRBJ1-1; D is ambiguous. Germline lookup yields CDR1 SEHNR and CDR2 FQNEAQ (reference sequence). The CDR3 extends over 16 amino acids. V dropped 5 bases and J dropped 1 base, with 17 bases sitting between them. The CDR3 is CASSPPELGENTEAFF. The CDR3, as DNA: TGTGCCAGCAGCCCGCCCGAGTTAGGCGAGAACACTGAAGCTTTCTTT.

The chain uses TRBV29-1 and TRBJ1-3; no clear D. CDR1 and CDR2 from the germline V gene are SQVTM and ANQGSEA. The CDR3 runs to 15 residues. Trimming took off 5 bases at V and 0 bases at J, with 14 bases between the two ends. The DNA of the CDR3 is TGCAGCGTTTCCCCCACTGATCTCTCTGGAAACACCATATATTTT. Its protein product is CSVSPTDLSGNTIYF.

The chain uses TRBV5-1 and TRBJ1-4, with 9 bases that match TRBD1. CDR1 is SGHRS and CDR2 is YFSETQ in the germline V gene. With 0 bases clipped from V and 1 base from J, the junction kept 4 bases outside the gene matches. There are 17 residues in the CDR3. The CDR3 nucleotides read TGCGCCAGCAGCTTGGGGGGACAGGGTCTAACTAATGAAAAACTGTTTTTT. Its protein product is CASSLGGQGLTNEKLFF. The variable domain in full, with the rest retrieved from reference TRBV5-1 and TRBJ1-4, is KAGVTQTPRYLIKTRGQQVTLSCSPISGHRSVSWYQQTPGQGLQFLFEYFSETQRNKGNFPGRFSGRQFSNSRSEMNVSTLELGDSALYLCASSLGGQGLTNEKLFFGSGTQLSVL.

This clone was seen only once. The rearrangement joins TRBV7-4 to TRBJ1-5; no reliable D call. The V and J ends lost 1 base and 0 bases respectively, with 10 bases between them. The CDR3 has 16 residues. Germline V gene lookup returns CDR1 SGHVT and CDR2 SQSDAQ. The CDR3 coding sequence is TGTGCCAGCAGCTTAGAGTCCAGAAATAGCAATCAGCCCCAGCATTTT. Translated: CASSLESRNSNQPQHF.

The chain combines TRBV4-3 with TRBJ1-2; perhaps TRBD1 as D (6 bases). This CDR3 has 13 residues. The germline V gene has CDR1 LGHNA and CDR2 YSLEER. V lost 0 bases, J lost 7 bases, and 9 bases lay in between. This chain's CDR3 is CASSQEPGAGYTF. CDR3 nucleotides: TGCGCCAGCAGCCAAGAGCCAGGGGCTGGCTACACCTTC.

The chain recombines TRBV28 with TRBJ1-3, with unresolved D. Germline CDR1 is MDHEN and CDR2 is SYDVKM. The V end was cut by 2 bases, the J end by 2 bases, with 7 bases between. The CDR3 sequence is 14 residues long. CDR3 bases: TGTGCCAGCAGTTTAAGAGGGACTGGAAACACCATATATTTT. It codes for CASSLRGTGNTIYF. Combining the CDR3 with reference TRBV28 and TRBJ1-3 gives the whole variable domain DVKVTQSSRYLVKRTGEKVFLECVQDMDHENMFWYRQDPGLGLRLIYFSYDVKMKEKGDIPEGYSVSREKKERFSLILESASTNQTSMYLCASSLRGTGNTIYFGEGSWLTVV.

The gene calls are TRBV5-1 and TRBJ2-5; 10 bases are a match to TRBD2. CDR1 is SGHRS and CDR2 is YFSETQ in the germline V gene. Trimming cost V 1 base and J 1 base; bases outside gene matches: 1. The CDR3 runs to 15 residues. Here the CDR3 DNA reads TGCGCCAGCAGCTTGACTAGCGGGGCCCAAGAGACCCAGTACTTC. Its protein product is CASSLTSGAQETQYF.

V is TRBV20-1 and J is TRBJ1-1, with unresolved D. Germline-derived CDR1 and CDR2 are DFQATT and SNEGSKA (reference sequence). V was pared by 3 bases and J by 2 bases, with 4 bases between. The CDR3 consists of 11 residues. In DNA form, the CDR3 reads TGCAGTGCTAGCTTAAACACTGAAGCTTTCTTT. The encoded protein is CSASLNTEAFF.

This chain connects TRBV29-1 to TRBJ2-7; TRBD1 is a possible D gene (6 bases). This CDR3 contains 12 residues. Germline lookup yields CDR1 SQVTM and CDR2 ANQGSEA. The V end lost 4 bases, the J end lost 2 bases, and 9 bases lay between the germline ends. The CDR3 here is CSVGDTTYEQYF. The CDR3 DNA sequence: TGCAGCGTTGGGGACACTACCTACGAGCAGTACTTC.

Worth noting for this clone: One junction end does not reproduce the germline sequence, and a read error may be involved. The chain has TRBV6-1 and TRBJ2-1, with TRBD2 matching 10 bases. The CDR3 consists of 16 residues. The germline CDR1 and CDR2 sequences are MNHNS and SASEGT. The CDR3: CASREGGLARGNEQFF. As DNA, the CDR3 is TGTGCCAGCAGAGAAGGGGGACTAGCGAGGGGGAATGAGCAGTTCTTC.

The V gene is TRBV11-2, the J gene TRBJ2-2; TRBD2 agrees at 7 bases. The CDR3 is 16 residues long. Trimming took 5 bases from V and 9 from J; bases not matched to a gene: 15. CDR1 is SGHAT and CDR2 is FQNNGV in the germline V gene. CDR3 region: CASSKNGGSIIRELFF. The DNA for the CDR3 is TGTGCCAGCAGCAAAAACGGGGGGTCAATTATCCGGGAGCTGTTTTTT.

J is TRBJ2-2 and V is TRBV5-1, with D possibly TRBD2 on 6 matching bases. CDR1 is SGHRS and CDR2 is YFSETQ in the germline V gene. The CDR3 totals 13 residues. Between the trimmed V and J ends, which lost 5 bases and 3 bases, there was a span of 8 bases. CDR3 DNA: TGCGCCAGCAGGACGGGGGACACCGGGGAGCTGTTTTTT. It specifies CASRTGDTGELFF.